The clone carrying this TCR beta chain was seen at least ten times. What it binds is unknown. TCRdb analysed the multiplex PCR reads with MiXCR anew, one entry per CDR3 protein. The sample includes roughly 220,000 distinct CDR3 sequences, approximately 36% seen only once; the top ten take approximately 4%. Trimming shortened V by 5 bases and J by 10 bases, and 16 bases separated the two germline ends. CDR3 size: 12 residues. CDR1 DFQATT and CDR2 SNEGSKA come from the germline V gene (reference sequence). Axillary draining lymph nodes of breast cancer patients supplied the node samples. This sample is part of a study of breast tumors, draining lymph nodes, adjacent tissues. Study-level results: Findings are consistent with lymph node origin and intratumoral expansion of most tumor T cells. The lymph node origin of tumor T cells was framed as consistent with a hypothesis, not demonstrated. Tumor repertoires ranked between lymph nodes and nontumor tissue in diversity, with V and J gene preferences.

The sequencing sample was made of axillary lymph node tissue. The TCR comes from a female donor with breast cancer. Some clones in this sample may be carry-over from other donors' samples. The chain couples TRBV20-1 to TRBJ2-3; no firm D call. The CDR3 region has the DNA TGCAGTGCTCCGGTGGTTGGGTTGGCGCAGTATTTT. Protein product: CSAPVVGLAQYF.